These 5 T cell receptor beta chains were all obtained from the same sample, sequenced in a study of OX40 agonist ivuxolimab in advanced cancers. Using immunoSEQ multiplex PCR, the repertoire was profiled, and TCRdb retains in-frame clones only, with some absent. This table holds roughly 120,000 clones, about nine tenths found once. Sequenced here: CD4+ or CD8+ T cells sorted from blood, sampled in a trial of the OX40 agonist ivuxolimab. All receptors derive from an adult with an advanced solid tumor such as melanoma, head and neck, liver or kidney cancer.

V and J are TRBV5-1 and TRBJ2-7; D is perhaps TRBD2 (6 bases). Per the germline V gene, CDR1 is SGHRS and CDR2 is YFSETQ. V was cut by 0 bases and J by 9 bases, with 16 bases left in between. The CDR3 is 14 residues long. CDR3 sequence: CASSLAGETLGQYF. DNA of the CDR3: TGCGCCAGCAGCTTGGCGGGAGAAACACTTGGGCAGTACTTC.

The rearrangement links TRBV9 to TRBJ1-3, with a possible D match to TRBD1 (5 bases). The CDR3 is 16 amino acids. Trimming pared 2 bases from V and 0 bases from J, leaving 12 bases between. From germline, CDR1 is SGDLS and CDR2 YYNGEE. CDR3 protein: CASSVSGGNSGNTIYF. The CDR3 coding sequence is TGTGCCAGCAGCGTTAGTGGGGGGAACTCTGGAAACACCATATATTTT.

For the CDR3, the DNA is TGTGCCAGTAGTTCCCTGGACAGGCTTAATGAAAAACTGTTTTTT. It is translated as CASSSLDRLNEKLFF. The V and J genes are TRBV19 and TRBJ1-4, with 7 bases fitting TRBD1. The trim removed 5 bases at V and 4 bases at J, leaving 7 bases unmatched. CDR1 is LNHDA and CDR2 is SQIVND in the germline V gene (reference sequence). The CDR3 contains 15 residues.

The chain employs TRBV14 and TRBJ2-5, with unresolved D. V lost 7 bases and J 2 bases, leaving 11 bases between the germline ends. Germline CDR1 reads SGHDN; CDR2 reads FVKESK. CDR3 length: 13 amino acids. This CDR3 is CASKALVQETQYF. CDR3 sequence (DNA): TGTGCCAGCAAGGCGCTAGTGCAAGAGACCCAGTACTTC.

This clone occurred once. V usage is TRBV15 and J usage is TRBJ2-2, with D unclear. The germline gives CDR1 LNHNV, CDR2 YYDKDF (reference sequence). The CDR3 spans 16 residues. V lost 0 bases and J 2 bases, leaving 10 bases between the germline ends. Here the CDR3 reads CATSRDPASNTGELFF. The CDR3 region has the DNA TGTGCCACCAGCAGAGATCCTGCCAGCAACACCGGGGAGCTGTTTTTT.